Included here is one T cell receptor (beta chain) sequence, with context. This clonotype was counted many times. What antigen it recognizes has not been identified. No per-base quality is available; no much larger clone lies one base away. The data were produced on an Illumina HiSeq 1500. TCRdb trimmed public reads at Q25 via fastp, called clones via MiXCR and kept in-frame beta chains. Every entry covers one CDR3 protein and lists the most common genes and DNA from its rows. This sample is represented by under 150,000 distinct CDR3 sequences; less than 9.5% of them were singletons. Roughly a tenth of the sample goes to the ten largest clones. The data were taken from a study of T cell repertoires in cytomegalovirus infection (dated by TCRdb to about 2019). Looking at the study overall: Donor HLA type was relevant to the analysis, as public TCR beta signatures indicated carriage of CMV infection together with the matching HLA type. Summary of the overall study and its limitations: In the ex vivo response, HLA-C-restricted CMV-specific TCR beta clonotypes were dominant, and in two of eight donors the single most frequent clonotype came from this HLA-C-restricted group. In both this cohort and an independent cohort of 352 donors, the cumulative frequency of public TCR beta family members distinguished carriers of CMV infection plus the relevant HLA type.

The CDR3, from cysteine to phenylalanine, totals 13 residues. Of the read, only the CDR3 DNA is kept; its 39 bases are in frame from base 1. The V and J ends are trimmed by 5 bases and 2 bases, leaving 9 bases between them. Taken from the germline V gene (reference sequence), the CDR1 and CDR2 loops are LNHNV and YYDKDF. The sample consisted of PBMCs. The V gene is TRBV15 and the J gene is TRBJ1-1, with a tentative D gene TRBD1 over 5 matching bases. This TCR was sampled from a human donor in good health (CMV status not recorded). Some clones in this sample may be carry-over from other donors' samples. The CDR3 here reads CATSSQVNTEAFF. In nucleotide form, the sequence is TGTGCCACCAGCTCACAGGTTAACACTGAAGCTTTCTTT.